Given below is one T cell receptor beta chain in context. Its antigen remains unknown. The data stem from a study of cytotoxic CD8 clonotypes in ibrutinib-treated CLL. Looking at the study overall: After treatment lasting a median 12 months, range 6 to 36, response samples were collected. Study-wide results and caveats: In sustained-remission versus progressing patients, sampling times differed.

The CDR3 covers 14 residues. Germline CDR1 and CDR2: ENHRY and SYGVKD. V dropped 6 bases and J dropped 2 bases, with 14 bases sitting between them. The assay was immunoSEQ multiplex PCR, and TCRdb's table has in-frame clones only and misses some. The sample lists about 140,000 clones, approximately 80% occurring once. The receptor was isolated from a human donor with chronic lymphocytic leukemia. Specimen: PBMCs, collected after 12 months of ibrutinib treatment. The chain is built from TRBV10-3 and TRBJ2-7; a possible D gene is TRBD2 (6 bases). As DNA, the CDR3 is TGTGCCATCAGGGGGGGAGCGGCCCCCTACGAGCAGTACTTC. Protein product: CAIRGGAAPYEQYF.